These 8 T cell receptor beta chains originate from one sample sequenced in a study of early T cells in non-severe SARS-CoV-2 infection. TCRdb recomputed calls from the 5' RACE reads with MiXCR, one row per CDR3 protein. Here the sample spans fewer than 85,000 distinct CDR3 sequences, around 16% being singletons. The material sequenced was whole blood. Receptor source: an adult who was a healthcare worker with PCR-confirmed SARS-CoV-2 infection or an uninfected control (not recorded which).

The sample holds many counts of this clonotype. The genes are TRBV19 and TRBJ1-2; 7 bases line up with TRBD1. The junction had 5 bases not matched to a gene; V was cut back by 3 bases and J by 4 bases. From germline, CDR1 is LNHDA and CDR2 SQIVND (reference sequence). This CDR3 has 14 amino acids. CDR3 sequence reads: CASSISAGGYGYTF. CDR3 DNA: TGTGCCAGTAGTATTTCGGCAGGGGGCTATGGCTACACCTTC. The complete variable domain, with remaining parts taken from reference TRBV19 and TRBJ1-2, reads DGGITQSPKYLFRKEGQNVTLSCEQNLNHDAMYWYRQDPGQGLRLIYYSQIVNDFQKGDIAEGYSVSREKKESFPLTVTSAQKNPTAFYLCASSISAGGYGYTFGSGTRLTVV.

This clonotype was found a few times. The gene calls are TRBV7-9 and TRBJ2-1; no reliable D call. From germline, CDR1 is SEHNR and CDR2 FQNEAQ (reference sequence). The germline V and J ends were trimmed by 0 bases and 0 bases, with 6 bases remaining between them. The CDR3 runs 15 residues. The CDR3 reads CASSLATYSYNEQFF. The CDR3, as DNA: TGTGCCAGCAGCTTAGCGACCTACTCCTACAATGAGCAGTTCTTC.

This clonotype was seen a handful of times. This chain joins TRBV5-1 and TRBJ1-2; unclear D gene. Trimming cost V 0 bases and J 5 bases, with 8 bases left between them. The CDR3 totals 13 residues. Germline CDR1 is SGHRS and CDR2 is YFSETQ. CDR3 in amino acids: CASSLESKYGYTF. In nucleotides, the CDR3 is TGCGCCAGCAGCTTGGAGAGTAAGTATGGCTACACCTTC.

This clonotype was seen at least ten times. V and J are TRBV6-5 and TRBJ1-5; tentatively, D is TRBD1 (6 bases). This CDR3 contains 12 residues. V dropped 8 bases and J dropped 4 bases, with 9 bases sitting between them. Germline V gene lookup returns CDR1 MNHEY and CDR2 SVGAGI. CDR3 region: CASSGANQPQHF. In DNA form, the CDR3 reads TGTGCCAGCTCGGGGGCAAATCAGCCCCAGCATTTT.

There are a few counts of this clonotype. V usage is TRBV19 and J usage is TRBJ2-3, with D perhaps assigned TRBD1 or TRBD2 (8 bases each). The V gene lost 0 bases and the J gene lost 3 bases, with 16 bases spanning the gap. Germline V lookup: CDR1 LNHDA, CDR2 SQIVND (reference sequence). The CDR3 covers 17 residues. In DNA, the CDR3 is TGTGCCAGTAGTATAGATCGCGGGGGGACAGGAACAGATACGCAGTATTTT. This gives the protein CASSIDRGGTGTDTQYF.

This chain uses TRBV6-2 or TRBV6-3 with TRBJ2-1, with unresolved D. Trimming took off 6 bases at V and 9 bases at J, with 12 bases between the two ends. This CDR3 is built from 12 residues. Germline CDR1 and CDR2: MNHEY and SVGEGT. DNA for the CDR3: TGTGCCAGCAGCCGTACCATTACTGAGCAGTTCTTC. This translates into CASSRTITEQFF.

At least ten counts were recorded for this clonotype. The rearrangement links TRBV5-4 to TRBJ1-1, with a weak D call TRBD1 (5 bases). Germline-derived CDR1 and CDR2 are SGHNT and YYREEE (reference sequence). The CDR3 length is 15 residues. Trimming removed 1 base from V and 5 bases from J, with 15 bases in between. The CDR3 reads CASSLRGPSATEAFF. CDR3 DNA sequence: TGTGCCAGCAGCTTGCGGGGACCCTCCGCGACTGAAGCTTTCTTT.

The chain recombines TRBV12-3 or TRBV12-4 with TRBJ2-2; possible D gene TRBD2, 7 bases. This CDR3 comprises 14 residues. Trimming took 6 bases from V and 2 from J, leaving 10 bases between them. CDR3: CASRAGANTGELFF. The DNA of the CDR3 is TGTGCCAGCAGGGCGGGGGCCAACACCGGGGAGCTGTTTTTT.